This T cell receptor beta chain emerged from a study of cytotoxic CD8 clonotypes in ibrutinib-treated CLL. Study findings and constraints: Different sampling times were used for sustained-remission and progressing patients.

TCRdb's copy holds only in-frame clones and misses some; the assay was immunoSEQ multiplex PCR. The data contain fewer than 100,000 clones, around 84% of them singletons. Germline assignment: CDR1 MNHNS and CDR2 SASEGT. V was shortened by 2 bases and J by 7 bases, with 20 bases between the two germline ends. CDR3 length equals 16 residues. This clone ranks as medium-sized (0.01 to 0.1%). The antigen is not known. This TCR was sampled from a human donor with chronic lymphocytic leukemia. The chain is built from TRBV6-1 and TRBJ1-2; D gene uncertain. The sequencing here drew on PBMCs, taken before ibrutinib treatment. The CDR3, as DNA: TGTGCCAGCAGTGAATCCCCCGAATTAGATGCGGTTGGCTACACCTTC. This encodes CASSESPELDAVGYTF.